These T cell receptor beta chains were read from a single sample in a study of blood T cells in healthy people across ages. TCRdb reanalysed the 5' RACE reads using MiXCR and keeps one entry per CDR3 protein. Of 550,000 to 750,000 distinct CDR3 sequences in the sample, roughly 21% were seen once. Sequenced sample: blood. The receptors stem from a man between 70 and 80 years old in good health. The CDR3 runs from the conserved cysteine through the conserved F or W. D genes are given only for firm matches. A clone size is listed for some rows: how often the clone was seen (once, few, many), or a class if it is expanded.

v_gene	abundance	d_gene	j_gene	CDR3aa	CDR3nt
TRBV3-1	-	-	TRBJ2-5	CASSQAGPAGETQYF	TGTGCCAGCAGCCAAGCGGGACCAGCGGGAGAGACCCAGTACTTC
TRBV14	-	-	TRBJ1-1	CASSQLGTLGTEAFF	TGTGCCAGCAGCCAGCTTGGCACCCTGGGGACTGAAGCTTTCTTT
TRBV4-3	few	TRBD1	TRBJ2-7	CASSQESTGRFGSEQYF	TGCGCCAGCAGCCAAGAATCGACAGGGAGATTTGGAAGCGAGCAGTACTTC
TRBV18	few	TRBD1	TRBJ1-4	CASSLPGQNNEKLFF	TGTGCCAGCTCACTACCGGGACAGAATAATGAAAAACTGTTTTTT
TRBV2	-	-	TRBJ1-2	CASSEGMEDYGYTF	TGTGCCAGCAGTGAAGGAATGGAGGACTATGGCTACACCTTC
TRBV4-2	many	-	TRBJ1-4	CASSQERDISEKLFF	TGTGCCAGCAGCCAAGAAAGGGACATTAGCGAAAAACTGTTTTTT
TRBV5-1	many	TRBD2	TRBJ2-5	CASSLNGLAGEETQYF	TGCGCCAGCAGCTTGAATGGGCTAGCGGGAGAAGAGACCCAGTACTTC
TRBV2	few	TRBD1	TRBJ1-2	CASSQSDRDHTF	TGTGCCAGCAGCCAATCGGACAGGGACCACACCTTC
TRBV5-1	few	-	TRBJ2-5	CASSAQGETQYF	TGCGCCAGCAGCGCACAGGGAGAGACCCAGTACTTC
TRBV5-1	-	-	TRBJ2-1	CASSLGATSSYNEQFF	TGCGCCAGCAGCTTGGGAGCGACGAGCTCCTACAATGAGCAGTTCTTC
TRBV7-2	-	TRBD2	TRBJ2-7	CASSLRVAGVNEQCF	TGTGCCAGCAGCTTACGTGTAGCGGGAGTTAACGAGCAGTGCTTC
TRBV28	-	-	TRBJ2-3	CASMVAADTQYF	TGTGCCAGCATGGTCGCCGCAGATACGCAGTATTTT
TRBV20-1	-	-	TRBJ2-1	CSAPSSGASSYNEQFF	TGCAGTGCCCCGTCCAGCGGTGCGAGCTCCTACAATGAGCAGTTCTTC
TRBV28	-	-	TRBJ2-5	CASSQIYERYF	TGTGCCAGCAGTCAAATATATGAGCGGTACTTC
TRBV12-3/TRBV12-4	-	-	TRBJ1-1	CASSLAGGHTEAFF	TGTGCCAGCAGTTTAGCTGGGGGACACACTGAAGCTTTCTTT
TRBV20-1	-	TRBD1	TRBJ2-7	CSAGRDRAYEQYF	TGCAGTGCTGGCCGGGACAGGGCCTACGAGCAGTACTTC
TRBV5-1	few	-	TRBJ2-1	CASLVGGVYNEQFF	TGCGCCAGCTTAGTTGGCGGAGTCTACAATGAGCAGTTCTTC
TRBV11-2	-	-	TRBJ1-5	CASSPPHQPQHF	TGTGCCAGCAGCCCACCCCATCAGCCCCAGCATTTT
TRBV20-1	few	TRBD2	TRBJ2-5	CSARDPAGAKETQYF	TGCAGTGCTAGAGACCCAGCGGGAGCGAAAGAGACCCAGTACTTC
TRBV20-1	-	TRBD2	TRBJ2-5	CSASHGGGRVRNEKFF	TGCAGTGCCTCTCACGGAGGCGGGAGAGTTCGCAATGAGAAGTTCTTC
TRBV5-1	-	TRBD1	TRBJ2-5	CASSPMQGEETQYF	TGCGCCAGCAGCCCAATGCAGGGGGAAGAGACCCAGTACTTC
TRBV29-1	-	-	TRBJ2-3	CSGYRVPDTQYF	TGCAGCGGTTACAGGGTCCCAGATACGCAGTATTTT
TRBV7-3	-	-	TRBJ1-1	CASSLVPGPKPTEAFF	TGTGCCAGCAGCTTAGTCCCCGGACCGAAACCCACTGAAGCTTTCTTT
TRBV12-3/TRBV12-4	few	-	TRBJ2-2	CASSLRIQGSVGELFF	TGTGCCAGCAGTTTAAGGATCCAGGGTTCTGTCGGGGAGCTGTTTTTT
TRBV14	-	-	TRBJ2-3	CASRRGTGLFDTQYF	TGTGCCAGCAGGCGCGGGACGGGGCTTTTCGATACGCAGTATTTT
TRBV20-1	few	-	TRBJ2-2	CSARDFGTDTGELFF	TGCAGTGCTAGAGATTTTGGCACTGACACCGGGGAGCTGTTTTTT
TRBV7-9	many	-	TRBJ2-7	CASSLGTTYEQYF	TGTGCCAGCAGCTTAGGGACTACCTACGAGCAGTACTTC
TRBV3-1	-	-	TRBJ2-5	CASSQDWGRQETQYF	TGTGCCAGCAGCCAAGATTGGGGCAGACAAGAGACCCAGTACTTC
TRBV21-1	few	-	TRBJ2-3	CASSKRGASGSSDTQYF	TGTGCCAGCAGCAAAAGGGGGGCTAGCGGGAGTTCTGATACGCAGTATTTT
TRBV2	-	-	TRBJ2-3	CASSLAVITDTQYF	TGTGCCAGCAGCTTAGCGGTGATCACGGATACGCAGTATTTT
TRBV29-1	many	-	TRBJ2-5	CSVEGLALETQYF	TGCAGCGTTGAAGGCCTTGCTCTTGAGACCCAGTACTTC
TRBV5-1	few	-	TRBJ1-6	CASSLGGWPNNSPLHF	TGCGCCAGCAGCTTGGGAGGGTGGCCGAATAATTCACCCCTCCACTTT
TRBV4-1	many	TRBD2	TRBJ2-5	CASSQTGLAVETQYF	TGCGCCAGCAGCCAAACGGGACTAGCGGTGGAGACCCAGTACTTC
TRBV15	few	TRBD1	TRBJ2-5	CATSRPRGQYQETQYF	TGTGCCACCAGCAGACCAAGGGGACAGTACCAAGAGACCCAGTACTTC
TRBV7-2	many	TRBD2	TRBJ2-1	CASSLMSGNYNEQFF	TGTGCCAGCAGCTTAATGAGCGGGAACTACAATGAGCAGTTCTTC
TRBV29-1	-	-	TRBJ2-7	CSVIASYEQYF	TGCAGCGTAATAGCGAGCTACGAGCAGTACTTC